This is a list of T cell receptor beta chains from one sample in a study of cytomegalovirus exposure and HLA in healthy donors. Some clones are missing from TCRdb's copy, which holds only in-frame ones; the method was immunoSEQ multiplex PCR. The repertoire includes about 130,000 clones, about two thirds of them detected once, and approximately 2.9% sits in the top ten. Sequencing was performed on PBMCs. Every receptor here comes from a human donor in good health. Each CDR3 is given with its conserved first and last residue. The D gene is left open where the match is weak. Not all rows give a size; the values are once, few, many and, for expanded clones, a class.

j_call: TRBJ1-2; clone_size: once; v_call: TRBV5-6; d_call: TRBD1; cdr3_aa: CASSSWTGYNYGYTF; cdr3_nt: TGTGCCAGCAGCTCCTGGACAGGCTATAACTATGGCTACACCTTC
j_call: TRBJ1-2; clone_size: .; v_call: TRBV28; d_call: .; cdr3_aa: CASKEVGAHNYGYTF; cdr3_nt: TGTGCCAGCAAAGAGGTGGGGGCGCATAACTATGGCTACACCTTC
j_call: TRBJ2-7; clone_size: .; v_call: TRBV18; d_call: .; cdr3_aa: CASSPAGYEQYF; cdr3_nt: TGTGCCAGCTCACCCGCCGGGTACGAGCAGTACTTC
j_call: TRBJ1-4; clone_size: .; v_call: TRBV29-1; d_call: .; cdr3_aa: CSVEVRSLGEKLFF; cdr3_nt: TGCAGCGTTGAAGTCAGAAGCCTGGGCGAAAAACTGTTTTTT
j_call: TRBJ2-1; clone_size: few; v_call: TRBV30; d_call: .; cdr3_aa: CAWSQSGSYNEQFF; cdr3_nt: TGTGCCTGGAGCCAGAGTGGGAGCTACAATGAGCAGTTCTTC
j_call: TRBJ1-4; clone_size: .; v_call: TRBV5-4; d_call: TRBD1; cdr3_aa: CASSLGQGAEKLFF; cdr3_nt: TGTGCCAGCAGCTTGGGACAGGGGGCCGAAAAACTGTTTTTT
j_call: TRBJ2-2; clone_size: .; v_call: TRBV27; d_call: TRBD2; cdr3_aa: CASRRGAGGTNTGELFF; cdr3_nt: TGTGCCAGCAGGCGGGGGGCGGGGGGCACCAACACCGGGGAGCTGTTTTTT
j_call: TRBJ2-3; clone_size: .; v_call: TRBV5-1; d_call: .; cdr3_aa: CASSGGTVGTDTQYF; cdr3_nt: TGCGCCAGCAGCGGCGGGACAGTAGGCACAGATACGCAGTATTTT
j_call: TRBJ2-5; clone_size: .; v_call: TRBV6-5; d_call: TRBD2; cdr3_aa: CASSYGPGGGQTQYF; cdr3_nt: TGTGCCAGCAGTTACGGGCCTGGCGGGGGGCAGACCCAGTACTTC
j_call: TRBJ2-1; clone_size: .; v_call: TRBV7-3; d_call: TRBD2; cdr3_aa: CASSLGGSYNEQFF; cdr3_nt: TGTGCCAGCAGCTTGGGAGGGTCCTACAATGAGCAGTTCTTC
j_call: TRBJ1-2; clone_size: .; v_call: TRBV7-9; d_call: TRBD1; cdr3_aa: CASSLAGDRVYTF; cdr3_nt: TGTGCCAGCAGCTTAGCTGGAGACAGGGTCTACACCTTC
j_call: TRBJ2-3; clone_size: .; v_call: TRBV7-9; d_call: .; cdr3_aa: CASSDLRTLSDTQYF; cdr3_nt: TGTGCCAGCAGCGATCTTCGGACATTATCAGATACGCAGTATTTT
j_call: TRBJ2-7; clone_size: .; v_call: TRBV7-9; d_call: .; cdr3_aa: CSSSLGRVPYEQYF; cdr3_nt: TGTTCCAGCAGCTTAGGCAGGGTACCCTACGAGCAGTACTTC
j_call: TRBJ1-6; clone_size: .; v_call: TRBV5-6; d_call: .; cdr3_aa: CASSFGTGTGSPLHF; cdr3_nt: TGTGCCAGCAGCTTTGGCACAGGGACGGGTTCACCCCTCCACTTT
j_call: TRBJ1-1; clone_size: once; v_call: TRBV6-5; d_call: .; cdr3_aa: CATRIGVVGTEAFF; cdr3_nt: TGTGCCACTAGGATCGGGGTTGTAGGCACTGAAGCTTTCTTT
j_call: TRBJ2-4; clone_size: .; v_call: TRBV27; d_call: TRBD1; cdr3_aa: CASSLGMTGAVQYF; cdr3_nt: TGTGCCAGCAGTTTGGGGATGACAGGGGCGGTTCAGTACTTC
j_call: TRBJ2-1; clone_size: medium-sized; v_call: TRBV5-4; d_call: TRBD2; cdr3_aa: CASRQTSGFDEQFF; cdr3_nt: TGTGCCAGCAGGCAGACTAGCGGGTTTGATGAGCAGTTCTTC
j_call: TRBJ2-2; clone_size: few; v_call: TRBV19; d_call: TRBD2; cdr3_aa: CASRAGTSGTNTGELFF; cdr3_nt: TGTGCCAGTAGAGCCGGGACTAGCGGGACAAACACCGGGGAGCTGTTTTTT
j_call: TRBJ2-3; clone_size: .; v_call: TRBV19; d_call: TRBD1; cdr3_aa: CASSQTGDRRVPQYF; cdr3_nt: TGTGCCAGTTCACAGACAGGGGATCGCAGGGTGCCGCAGTATTTT
j_call: TRBJ2-5; clone_size: few; v_call: TRBV11-2; d_call: TRBD1; cdr3_aa: CASTRDRDGETQYF; cdr3_nt: TGTGCCAGCACGCGCGACAGGGACGGAGAGACCCAGTACTTC
j_call: TRBJ2-3; clone_size: .; v_call: TRBV7-2; d_call: TRBD1; cdr3_aa: CASSLAGTGWGTQYF; cdr3_nt: TGTGCCAGCAGCTTAGCGGGGACAGGGTGGGGTACGCAGTATTTT
j_call: TRBJ1-6; clone_size: .; v_call: TRBV9; d_call: TRBD1; cdr3_aa: CASSVQGAPSPLHF; cdr3_nt: TGTGCCAGCAGCGTACAGGGGGCTCCTTCACCCCTCCACTTT
j_call: TRBJ2-7; clone_size: few; v_call: TRBV5-6; d_call: .; cdr3_aa: CASSGTQGYEQYF; cdr3_nt: TGTGCCAGCAGCGGAACACAGGGCTACGAGCAGTACTTC
j_call: TRBJ2-3; clone_size: .; v_call: TRBV6-4; d_call: TRBD2; cdr3_aa: CASSATSGSPTDTQYF; cdr3_nt: TGTGCCAGCAGTGCGACTAGCGGGAGTCCCACAGATACGCAGTATTTT
j_call: TRBJ2-2; clone_size: .; v_call: TRBV19; d_call: .; cdr3_aa: CASSTTGTGELFF; cdr3_nt: TGTGCCAGTAGTACGACAGGTACCGGGGAGCTGTTTTTT
j_call: TRBJ2-2; clone_size: .; v_call: TRBV11-3; d_call: .; cdr3_aa: CASSLGGLSTGELFF; cdr3_nt: TGTGCCAGCAGCTTAGGGGGACTGAGCACCGGGGAGCTGTTTTTT
j_call: TRBJ2-5; clone_size: few; v_call: TRBV30; d_call: TRBD2; cdr3_aa: CAWSVGLAGGETQYF; cdr3_nt: TGTGCCTGGAGTGTGGGGCTAGCGGGGGGAGAGACCCAGTACTTC
j_call: TRBJ1-1; clone_size: .; v_call: TRBV10-3; d_call: .; cdr3_aa: CAISPGEGEVFF; cdr3_nt: TGTGCCATCAGTCCAGGGGAGGGTGAAGTTTTCTTT
j_call: TRBJ2-7; clone_size: .; v_call: TRBV5-1; d_call: TRBD2; cdr3_aa: CASTREGRSGTGEQYF; cdr3_nt: TGCGCCAGCACCCGAGAGGGGAGAAGCGGGACGGGAGAGCAGTACTTC
j_call: TRBJ2-3; clone_size: once; v_call: TRBV7-2; d_call: TRBD2; cdr3_aa: CASSPSLAGGYTQYF; cdr3_nt: TGTGCCAGCAGCCCCTCTCTAGCGGGGGGATATACGCAGTATTTT
j_call: TRBJ2-1; clone_size: .; v_call: TRBV18; d_call: TRBD2; cdr3_aa: CASSPTSVSGFF; cdr3_nt: TGTGCCAGCTCACCTACTAGCGTCAGTGGGTTCTTC
j_call: TRBJ2-2; clone_size: .; v_call: TRBV27; d_call: .; cdr3_aa: CASSHQGLTRAGELFF; cdr3_nt: TGTGCCAGCAGTCATCAGGGACTCACTCGGGCCGGGGAGCTGTTTTTT
j_call: TRBJ2-5; clone_size: few; v_call: TRBV11-3; d_call: TRBD1; cdr3_aa: CASSGSQGRGQETQYF; cdr3_nt: TGTGCCAGCAGCGGCTCACAGGGGAGAGGCCAAGAGACCCAGTACTTC
j_call: TRBJ2-7; clone_size: .; v_call: TRBV11-2; d_call: .; cdr3_aa: CASSQFNWAQYF; cdr3_nt: TGTGCCAGCAGCCAGTTTAATTGGGCGCAGTACTTC
j_call: TRBJ2-2; clone_size: once; v_call: TRBV19; d_call: .; cdr3_aa: CASRWAGIDGELFF; cdr3_nt: TGTGCCAGTAGATGGGCAGGGATAGACGGGGAGCTGTTTTTT
j_call: TRBJ2-7; clone_size: .; v_call: TRBV4-3; d_call: .; cdr3_aa: CASSQETTYEQYF; cdr3_nt: TGCGCCAGCAGCCAAGAGACTACCTACGAGCAGTACTTC
j_call: TRBJ1-2; clone_size: few; v_call: TRBV7-8; d_call: .; cdr3_aa: CASSLAEGPNYGYTF; cdr3_nt: TGTGCCAGCAGCTTAGCGGAGGGGCCTAACTATGGCTACACCTTC
j_call: TRBJ1-4; clone_size: once; v_call: TRBV6-6; d_call: TRBD1; cdr3_aa: CASSPGGKDEKLFF; cdr3_nt: TGTGCCAGCAGCCCAGGGGGGAAGGATGAAAAACTGTTTTTT
j_call: TRBJ2-2; clone_size: .; v_call: TRBV6-5; d_call: TRBD2; cdr3_aa: CASSIGLAVTGELFF; cdr3_nt: TGTGCCAGCAGCATAGGACTAGCGGTCACCGGGGAGCTGTTTTTT
j_call: TRBJ2-1; clone_size: few; v_call: TRBV5-6; d_call: TRBD2; cdr3_aa: CASSLGLAVGSYNEQFF; cdr3_nt: TGTGCCAGCAGCCTGGGACTAGCGGTCGGCTCCTACAATGAGCAGTTCTTC
j_call: TRBJ1-2; clone_size: .; v_call: TRBV21-1; d_call: .; cdr3_aa: CASSKKGYTGDWGFYTF; cdr3_nt: TGTGCCAGCAGCAAAAAGGGATATACAGGGGACTGGGGTTTTTACACCTTC
j_call: TRBJ2-2; clone_size: .; v_call: TRBV6-1; d_call: TRBD1; cdr3_aa: CASSERRTGSTGELFF; cdr3_nt: TGTGCCAGCAGTGAACGAAGGACAGGGAGCACCGGGGAGCTGTTTTTT
j_call: TRBJ2-5; clone_size: .; v_call: TRBV5-6; d_call: .; cdr3_aa: CASSFGTLETQYF; cdr3_nt: TGTGCCAGCAGCTTTGGCACGCTTGAGACCCAGTACTTC
j_call: TRBJ2-2; clone_size: .; v_call: TRBV7-8; d_call: TRBD2; cdr3_aa: CASRPREGLAGGLGELFF; cdr3_nt: TGTGCCAGCAGGCCCCGAGAAGGACTAGCGGGGGGGCTTGGGGAGCTGTTTTTT
j_call: TRBJ2-7; clone_size: .; v_call: TRBV28; d_call: .; cdr3_aa: CASSLGQLSYEQYF; cdr3_nt: TGTGCCAGCAGTTTAGGCCAGTTATCCTACGAGCAGTACTTC
j_call: TRBJ2-3; clone_size: .; v_call: TRBV27; d_call: TRBD2; cdr3_aa: CASSSLLLLAVSTDTQYF; cdr3_nt: TGTGCCAGCAGTTCCTTACTCCTACTAGCGGTCAGCACAGATACGCAGTATTTT
j_call: TRBJ2-1; clone_size: .; v_call: TRBV10-3; d_call: TRBD2; cdr3_aa: CAISEDTSGGYNEQFF; cdr3_nt: TGTGCCATCAGTGAGGATACTAGCGGGGGGTACAATGAGCAGTTCTTC
j_call: TRBJ2-5; clone_size: .; v_call: TRBV5-1; d_call: TRBD1; cdr3_aa: CASSSQGGETQYF; cdr3_nt: TGCGCCAGCAGCTCACAGGGGGGAGAGACCCAGTACTTC
j_call: TRBJ2-1; clone_size: .; v_call: TRBV27; d_call: .; cdr3_aa: CASSSPGTPSSYNEQFF; cdr3_nt: TGTGCCAGCAGTTCCCCCGGGACACCCAGCTCCTACAATGAGCAGTTCTTC
j_call: TRBJ2-2; clone_size: .; v_call: TRBV7-9; d_call: .; cdr3_aa: CSSSRLGRTTNTGELFF; cdr3_nt: TGTTCCAGCAGCCGCCTCGGGCGGACTACGAACACCGGGGAGCTGTTTTTT
j_call: TRBJ2-5; clone_size: .; v_call: TRBV7-2; d_call: .; cdr3_aa: CASSPFGGGLQETQYF; cdr3_nt: TGTGCCAGCAGCCCCTTTGGGGGAGGCCTCCAAGAGACCCAGTACTTC